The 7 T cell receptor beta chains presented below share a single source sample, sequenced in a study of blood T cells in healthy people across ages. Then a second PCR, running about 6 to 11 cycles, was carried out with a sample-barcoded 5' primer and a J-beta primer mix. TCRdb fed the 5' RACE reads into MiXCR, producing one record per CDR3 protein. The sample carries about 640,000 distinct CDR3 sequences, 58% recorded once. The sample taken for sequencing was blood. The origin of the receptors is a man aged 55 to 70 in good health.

In DNA form, the CDR3 reads TGTGCCAGCAGGAAACCGGGACAGGGGTTCCCCAAAAACATTCAGTACTTC. It codes for CASRKPGQGFPKNIQYF. The J gene is TRBJ2-4, the V gene TRBV12-3 or TRBV12-4; 10 bases align to TRBD1. The CDR3 runs to 17 residues. Losses at the gene ends were 6 bases for V and 2 bases for J; bases not matched to a gene: 10.

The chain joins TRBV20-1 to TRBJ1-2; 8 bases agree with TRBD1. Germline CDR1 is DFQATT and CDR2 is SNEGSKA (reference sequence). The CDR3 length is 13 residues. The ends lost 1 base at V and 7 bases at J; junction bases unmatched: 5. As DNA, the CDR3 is TGCAGTGCTAGAGCAGGGGGCGATTTTGGCTACACCTTC. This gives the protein CSARAGGDFGYTF.

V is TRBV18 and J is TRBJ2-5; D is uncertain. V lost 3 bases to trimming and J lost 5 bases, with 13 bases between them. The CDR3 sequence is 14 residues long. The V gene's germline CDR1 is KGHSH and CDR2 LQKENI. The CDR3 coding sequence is TGTGCCAGCTCACCCGACGGGTCCGGGGAGACCCAGTACTTC. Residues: CASSPDGSGETQYF.

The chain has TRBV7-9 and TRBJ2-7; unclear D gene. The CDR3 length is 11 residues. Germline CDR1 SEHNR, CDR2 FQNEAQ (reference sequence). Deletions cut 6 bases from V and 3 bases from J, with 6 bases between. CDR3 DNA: TGTGCCAGCAGGACCATCTACGAGCAGTACTTC. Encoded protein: CASRTIYEQYF.

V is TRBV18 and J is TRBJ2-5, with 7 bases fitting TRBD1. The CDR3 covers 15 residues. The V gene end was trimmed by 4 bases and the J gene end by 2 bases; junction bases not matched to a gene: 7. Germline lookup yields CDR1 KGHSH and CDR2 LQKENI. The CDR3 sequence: CASSRPRTGQETQYF. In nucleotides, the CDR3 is TGTGCCAGCTCACGGCCCCGGACAGGACAAGAGACCCAGTACTTC. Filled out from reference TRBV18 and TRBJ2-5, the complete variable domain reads NAGVMQNPRHLVRRRGQEARLRCSPMKGHSHVYWYRQLPEEGLKFMVYLQKENIIDESGMPKERFSAEFPKEGPSILRIQQVVRGDSAAYFCASSRPRTGQETQYFGPGTRLLVL.

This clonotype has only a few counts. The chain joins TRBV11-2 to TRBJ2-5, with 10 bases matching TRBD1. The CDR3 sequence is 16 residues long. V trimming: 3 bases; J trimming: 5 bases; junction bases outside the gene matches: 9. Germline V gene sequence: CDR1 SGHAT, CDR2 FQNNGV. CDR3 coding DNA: TGTGCCAGCAGCTTCCCCCGGGACAGGGGATGGGAGACCCAGTACTTC. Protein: CASSFPRDRGWETQYF.

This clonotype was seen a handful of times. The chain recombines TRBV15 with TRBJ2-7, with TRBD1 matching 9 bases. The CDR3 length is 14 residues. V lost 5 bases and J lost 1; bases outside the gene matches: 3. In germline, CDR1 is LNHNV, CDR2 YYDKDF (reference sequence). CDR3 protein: CATSGDRVSYEQYF. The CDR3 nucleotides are TGTGCCACCAGCGGGGACAGGGTGTCCTACGAGCAGTACTTC.